A single sample is the source of the 3 T cell receptor beta chains below, sequenced in a study of vaccination and CD4 T cells after COVID-19. Indicated treatment: roughly ten-day PBMC culture with coronavirus spike peptide pools or control peptides (ViraFEST assay). Oncomine TCR Beta short-read sequencing was applied to DNA from cultured CD4+ T cells. Via MiXCR, TCRdb re-called the PCR reads, giving one row per CDR3 protein. The table lists roughly 4,000 distinct CDR3 sequences, around 19% of them singletons. The antigens these receptors bind are not known. Input material: CD4+ T cells from blood, cultured in vitro. The source is a human donor who had recovered from COVID-19.

The CDR3 DNA sequence: TGTGCCAGCAGCTCATGGGGGGGGAACACCGGGGAGCTGTTTTTT. It is translated as CASSSWGGNTGELFF. The chain carries TRBV4-2 and TRBJ2-2; 7 nucleotides match TRBD2. V lost 5 bases to trimming and J lost 1 base; unmatched junction nucleotides: 4. Germline CDR1 reads LGHNA; CDR2 reads YNFKEQ. There are 15 residues in the CDR3.

The chain links TRBV21-1 to TRBJ1-1; the table calls TRBD1, which could not be checked here. TRBV21-1 is a pseudogene. The CDR3 totals 15 residues. The CDR3 DNA reads as TGTGCCAGCAGCTTATCGACAGGGTCTATCACTGAAGCTTTCTTT. Residues: CASSLSTGSITEAFF.

The table lists this clonotype with a few counts. The chain uses TRBV7-3 and TRBJ2-1; a weak D match, TRBD2 (5 bases). This CDR3 comprises 12 residues. Germline values: CDR1 SGHTA, CDR2 FQGTGA. Trimming removed 1 base from V and 8 bases from J, with 6 bases in between. CDR3 in DNA: TGTGCCAGCAGCTTAAAGAGGGATGAGCAGTTCTTC. Translation gives CASSLKRDEQFF.